This T cell receptor beta chain is drawn from a study of shared clonotypes between healthy human individuals. The CDR3 has 15 residues. V dropped 2 bases and J dropped 4; count of bases not matched to a gene: 7. CDR1 is MGHDK, CDR2 SYGVNS, per germline. Deep-level running was used for the assay. Repertoires were generated with immunoSEQ multiplex PCR, while TCRdb's copy carries only in-frame clones and drops some. The data contain over a million clones, 75% to 85% of them singletons. This clonotype was sampled from a man between 18 and 35 years old in good health. Some clones in this sample may be carry-over from other donors' samples. Sequenced material: memory CD4+ T cells from PBMCs. Subset in this sample: CD45RA-negative fraction. The chain is built from TRBV25-1 and TRBJ2-7; TRBD1 matches at 8 bases. CDR3 in amino acids: CASSEPGQGVYEQYF. In nucleotides, the CDR3 is TGTGCCAGCAGTGAACCCGGACAGGGCGTTTACGAGCAGTACTTC.